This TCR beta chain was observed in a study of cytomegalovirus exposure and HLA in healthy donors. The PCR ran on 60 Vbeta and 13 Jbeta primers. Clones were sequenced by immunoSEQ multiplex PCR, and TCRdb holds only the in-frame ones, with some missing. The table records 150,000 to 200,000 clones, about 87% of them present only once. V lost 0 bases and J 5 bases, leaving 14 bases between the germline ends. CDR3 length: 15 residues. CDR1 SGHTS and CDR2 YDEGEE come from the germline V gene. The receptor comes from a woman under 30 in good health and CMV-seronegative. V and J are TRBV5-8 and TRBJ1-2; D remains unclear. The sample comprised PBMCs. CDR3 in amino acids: CASSLGGPIGYGYTF. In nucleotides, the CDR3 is TGTGCCAGCAGCTTGGGAGGCCCGATCGGGTATGGCTACACCTTC.